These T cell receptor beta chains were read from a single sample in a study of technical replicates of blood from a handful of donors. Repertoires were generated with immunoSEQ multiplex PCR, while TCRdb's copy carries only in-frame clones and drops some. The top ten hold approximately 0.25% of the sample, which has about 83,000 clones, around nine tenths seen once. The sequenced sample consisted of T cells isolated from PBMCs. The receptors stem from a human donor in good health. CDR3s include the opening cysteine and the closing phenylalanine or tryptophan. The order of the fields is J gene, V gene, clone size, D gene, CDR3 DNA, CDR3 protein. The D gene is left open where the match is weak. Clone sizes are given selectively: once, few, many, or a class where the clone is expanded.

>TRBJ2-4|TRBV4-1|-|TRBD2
TGCGCCAGCAGCCAAGTTCCTAGCGGGGGCCTAAAAAACATTCAGTACTTC
CASSQVPSGGLKNIQYF
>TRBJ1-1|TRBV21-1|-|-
TGTGCCAGCAGCTTGGACAGGGGGCAACCCGCTGAAGCTTTCTTT
CASSLDRGQPAEAFF
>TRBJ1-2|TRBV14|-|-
TGTGCCAGCAGCCAATTAGCCCACGGGGGCTACACCTTC
CASSQLAHGGYTF
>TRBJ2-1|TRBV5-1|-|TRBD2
TGCGCCAGCAGCCAGACCCCGGGACTAGCGGGAGATGAGCAGTTCTTC
CASSQTPGLAGDEQFF
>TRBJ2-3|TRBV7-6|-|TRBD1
TGTGCCAGCAGCCAGCCAGGGGGAGCAGATACGCAGTATTTT
CASSQPGGADTQYF
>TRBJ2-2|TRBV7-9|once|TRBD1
TGTGCCAGCAGCTTAGGAGAGGGGACAGGGGACACCGGGGAGCTGTTTTTT
CASSLGEGTGDTGELFF
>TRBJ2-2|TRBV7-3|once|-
TGTGCCAGCAGCCCCGTACTAGCCGCCGGGGAGCTGTTTTTT
CASSPVLAAGELFF
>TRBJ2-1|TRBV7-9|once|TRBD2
TGTGCCAGCAGCTTGGCGGGGGGTAGGGATGAGCAGTTCTTC
CASSLAGGRDEQFF
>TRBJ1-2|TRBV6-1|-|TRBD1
TGTGCCAGCAGGGGACAGGGGGCAAGTGGCTACACCTTC
CASRGQGASGYTF
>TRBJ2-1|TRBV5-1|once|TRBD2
TGCGCCAGCAGCTTGACTGGGACTAGCGGGAGAATAACCTACAATGAGCAGTTCTTC
CASSLTGTSGRITYNEQFF
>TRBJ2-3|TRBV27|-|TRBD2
TGTGCCAGCCGTCGGGGGGTGGGGGCAGATACGCAGTATTTT
CASRRGVGADTQYF
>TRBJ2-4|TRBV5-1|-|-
TGCGCCAGCCGAAACGGGAACAAAAACATTCAGTACTTC
CASRNGNKNIQYF
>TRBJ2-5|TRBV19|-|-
TGTGCCAGTAGTCGCCAAGAGACCCAGTACTTC
CASSRQETQYF
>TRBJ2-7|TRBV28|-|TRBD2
TGTGCCAGTCCCAAGCTAGCGGGAGACTACGAGCAGTACTTC
CASPKLAGDYEQYF
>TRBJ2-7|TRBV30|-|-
TGTGCCTGGAGCTCAGGGGCGCCCACCTACGAGCAGTACTTC
CAWSSGAPTYEQYF
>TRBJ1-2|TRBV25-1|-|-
TGTGCCAGCAGTGATGGAAAGATTTACTACGGCTACACCTTC
CASSDGKIYYGYTF
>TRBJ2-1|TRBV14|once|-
TGTGCCAGCAGCGTCCGGGGAAGCTCCTACAATGAGCAGTTCTTC
CASSVRGSSYNEQFF
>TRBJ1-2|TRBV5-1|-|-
TGCGCCAGCAGCTTTCGACAGGCCTATGGCTACACCTTC
CASSFRQAYGYTF
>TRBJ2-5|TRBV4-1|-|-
TGCGCCAGCAGCCAAGAGCCCCTCCTATGGACACAAGAGACCCAGTACTTC
CASSQEPLLWTQETQYF
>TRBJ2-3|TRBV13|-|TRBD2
TGTGCCAGCAGCTTAAGACTAGCGGGGTTCATGGATACGCAGTATTTT
CASSLRLAGFMDTQYF
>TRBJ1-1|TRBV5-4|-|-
TGTGCCAGCCGGCGAGTTGGGCCGAACACTGAAGCTTTCTTT
CASRRVGPNTEAFF
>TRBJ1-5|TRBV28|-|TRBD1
TGTGCCAGCAGTTTAGTAGGGACAGGGGGAAATCAGCCCCAGCATTTT
CASSLVGTGGNQPQHF
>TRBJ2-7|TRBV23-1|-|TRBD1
TGCGCCAGCAGCTTCACAGGGGGCGGGTACGGGCAGTACTTC
CASSFTGGGYGQYF
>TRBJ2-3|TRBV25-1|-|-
TGTGCCAGCAGTGAAGACAGACAAGATACGCAGTATTTT
CASSEDRQDTQYF
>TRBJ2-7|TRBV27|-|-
TGTGCCAGTAGATCCCGGCGGGTCTCCTACGAGCAGTACTTC
CASRSRRVSYEQYF
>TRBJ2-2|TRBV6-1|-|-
TGTGCCAGCAGTGAATTTAGTACCGGGGAGCTGTTTTTT
CASSEFSTGELFF
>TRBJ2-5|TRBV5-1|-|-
TGCGCCAGCAGCCCGTCCGGGACATCGGAGACCCAGTACTTC
CASSPSGTSETQYF
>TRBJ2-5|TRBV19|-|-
TGTGCCAGTAGTTCCGGCGGCTTGCGGGGAGAGACCCAGTACTTC
CASSSGGLRGETQYF
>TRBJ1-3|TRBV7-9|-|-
TGTGCCAGCAGCCCACTAGGTGGAGGGGCTGGAAACACCATATATTTT
CASSPLGGGAGNTIYF
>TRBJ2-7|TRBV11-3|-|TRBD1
TGTGCCAGCAGCTTAGATTGGACGCGGGACAGGGGTCCCGAGCAGTACTTC
CASSLDWTRDRGPEQYF
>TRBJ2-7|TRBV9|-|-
TGTGCCAGCAGCGCCACCCGACACTCCTACGAGCAGTACTTC
CASSATRHSYEQYF
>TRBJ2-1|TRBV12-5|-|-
TGTGCTAGTGGTTTAATGTCCCAGGGTCACAATGAGCAGTTCTTC
CASGLMSQGHNEQFF
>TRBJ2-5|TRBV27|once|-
TGTGCCAGCAGATCTAGACCGGACGGCCTAAGGGGAGAGACCCAGTACTTC
CASRSRPDGLRGETQYF
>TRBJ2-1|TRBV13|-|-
TGTGCCAGCAGCTGGACCGGGGACTCCTCCGACAATGAGCAGTTCTTC
CASSWTGDSSDNEQFF
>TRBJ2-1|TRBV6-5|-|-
TGTGCCAGCAGTTACTCGATCAGGAATGAGCAGTTCTTC
CASSYSIRNEQFF
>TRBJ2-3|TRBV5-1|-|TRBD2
TGCGCCAGCAGCTTTCTAGCGGGAGATACAGATACGCAGTATTTT
CASSFLAGDTDTQYF